These 2 T cell receptor beta chains originate from one sample sequenced in a study of blood T cell repertoires in COVID-19. This table comes from immunoSEQ multiplex PCR, and its TCRdb copy is limited to in-frame clones, with some not included. The table shows around 200,000 clones, with 80% to 90% occurring only once. The specimen was peripheral blood. The receptor source for this set is a woman older than 75 with acute or convalescent COVID-19.

The CDR3 sequence is CASTLGETQYF. The CDR3 coding sequence is TGTGCCAGCACCCTCGGGGAGACCCAGTACTTC. This chain connects TRBV12-3 or TRBV12-4 to TRBJ2-5; no definite D call. Trimming shortened V by 7 bases and J by 5 bases, and 8 bases separated the two germline ends. The length of the CDR3 is 11 residues.

V usage is TRBV5-4 and J usage is TRBJ2-2; TRBD2 matches 10 bases. The germline gives CDR1 SGHNT, CDR2 YYREEE (reference sequence). This CDR3 region has 17 residues. Unmatched junction bases numbered 10, after V lost 4 bases and J lost 4 bases. The CDR3 DNA follows: TGTGCCAGCAGCGTAGGGGGGTTAGCGGGAGGCACCGGGGAGCTGTTTTTT. Translation gives CASSVGGLAGGTGELFF.